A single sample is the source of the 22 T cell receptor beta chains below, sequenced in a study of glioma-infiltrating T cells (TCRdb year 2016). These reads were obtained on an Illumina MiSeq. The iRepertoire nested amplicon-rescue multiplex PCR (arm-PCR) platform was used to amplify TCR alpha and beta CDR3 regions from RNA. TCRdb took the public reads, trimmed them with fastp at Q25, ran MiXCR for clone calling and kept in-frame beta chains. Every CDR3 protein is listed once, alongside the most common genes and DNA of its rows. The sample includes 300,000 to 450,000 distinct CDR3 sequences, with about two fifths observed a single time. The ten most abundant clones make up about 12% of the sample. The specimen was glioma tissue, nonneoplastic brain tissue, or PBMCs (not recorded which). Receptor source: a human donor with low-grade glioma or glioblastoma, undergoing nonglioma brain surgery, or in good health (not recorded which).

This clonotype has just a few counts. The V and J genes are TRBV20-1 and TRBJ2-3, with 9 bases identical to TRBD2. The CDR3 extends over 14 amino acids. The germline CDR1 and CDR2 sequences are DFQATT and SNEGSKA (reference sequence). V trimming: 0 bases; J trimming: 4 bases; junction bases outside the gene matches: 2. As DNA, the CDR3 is TGCAGTGCTAGAGATCGGACTAGCGCAGATACGCAGTATTTT. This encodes CSARDRTSADTQYF.

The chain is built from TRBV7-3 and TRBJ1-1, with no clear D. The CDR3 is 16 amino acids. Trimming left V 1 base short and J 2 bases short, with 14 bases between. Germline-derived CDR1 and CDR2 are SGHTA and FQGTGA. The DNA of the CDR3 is TGTGCCAGCAGCTTAAACCCAGCAGCCACAAACACTGAAGCTTTCTTT. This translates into CASSLNPAATNTEAFF.

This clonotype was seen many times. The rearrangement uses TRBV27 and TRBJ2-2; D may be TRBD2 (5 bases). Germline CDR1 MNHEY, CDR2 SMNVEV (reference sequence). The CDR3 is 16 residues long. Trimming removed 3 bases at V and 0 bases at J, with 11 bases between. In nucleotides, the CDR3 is TGTGCCAGCAGTTTCCTCGGACTGGCGAACACCGGGGAGCTGTTTTTT. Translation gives CASSFLGLANTGELFF.

Here the CDR3 reads CASSGPGIVQFF. CDR3 coding DNA: TGTGCCAGCAGCGGGCCTGGGATTGTGCAGTTCTTC. The chain joins TRBV7-9 to TRBJ2-1; no reliable D call. This CDR3 is 12 amino acids long. Trimming removed 5 bases at V and 12 bases at J, with 14 bases between. CDR1 is SEHNR and CDR2 is FQNEAQ in the germline V gene (reference sequence).

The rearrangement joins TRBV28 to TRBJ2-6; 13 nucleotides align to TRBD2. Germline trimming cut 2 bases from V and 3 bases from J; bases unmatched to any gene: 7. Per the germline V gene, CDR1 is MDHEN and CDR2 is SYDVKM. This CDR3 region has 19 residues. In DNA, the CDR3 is TGTGCCAGCAGTTTACTTTGGACTAGCGGGAGAGGTGGGGCCAACGTCCTGACTTTC. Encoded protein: CASSLLWTSGRGGANVLTF.

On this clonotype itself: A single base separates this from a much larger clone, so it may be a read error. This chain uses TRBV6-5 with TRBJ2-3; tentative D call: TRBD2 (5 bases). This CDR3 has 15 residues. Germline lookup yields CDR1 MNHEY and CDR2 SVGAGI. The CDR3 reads CASSLTRVLTYTQYF. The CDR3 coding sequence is TGTGCCAGCAGCCTCACTAGGGTCCTCACATATACGCAGTATTTT.

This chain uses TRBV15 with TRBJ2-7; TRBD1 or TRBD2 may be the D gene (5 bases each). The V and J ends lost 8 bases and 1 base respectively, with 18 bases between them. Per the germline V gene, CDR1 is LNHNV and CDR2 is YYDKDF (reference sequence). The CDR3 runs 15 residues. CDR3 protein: CATSVSRDGSYEQYF. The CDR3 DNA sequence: TGTGCCACCTCCGTATCTAGGGACGGATCCTACGAGCAGTACTTC.

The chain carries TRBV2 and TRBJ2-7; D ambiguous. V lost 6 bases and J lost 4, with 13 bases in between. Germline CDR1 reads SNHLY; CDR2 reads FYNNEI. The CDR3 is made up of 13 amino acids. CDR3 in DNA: TGTGCCAGCAGGAGGACCACACGGTACGAGCAGTACTTC. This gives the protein CASRRTTRYEQYF.

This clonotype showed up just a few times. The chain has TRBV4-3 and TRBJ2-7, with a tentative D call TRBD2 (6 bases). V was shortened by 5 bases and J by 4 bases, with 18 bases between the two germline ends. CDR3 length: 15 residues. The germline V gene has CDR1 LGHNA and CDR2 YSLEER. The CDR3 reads CASSSRGSGLYEQYF. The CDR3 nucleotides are TGCGCCAGCAGCTCCCGTGGTAGCGGATTATACGAGCAGTACTTC.

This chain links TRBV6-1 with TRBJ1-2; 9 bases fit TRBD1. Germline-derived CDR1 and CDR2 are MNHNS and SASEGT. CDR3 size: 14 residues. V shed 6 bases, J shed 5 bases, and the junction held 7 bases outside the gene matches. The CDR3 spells CASRPGQGLYGYTF. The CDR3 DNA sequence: TGTGCCAGCAGGCCCGGACAGGGGCTATATGGCTACACCTTC.

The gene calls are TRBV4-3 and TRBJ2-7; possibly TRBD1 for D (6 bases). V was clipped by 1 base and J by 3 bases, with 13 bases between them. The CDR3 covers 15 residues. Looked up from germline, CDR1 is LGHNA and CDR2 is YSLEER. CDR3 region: CASSQGTVQGYEQYF. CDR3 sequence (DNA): TGCGCCAGCAGCCAAGGGACAGTTCAGGGCTACGAGCAGTACTTC.

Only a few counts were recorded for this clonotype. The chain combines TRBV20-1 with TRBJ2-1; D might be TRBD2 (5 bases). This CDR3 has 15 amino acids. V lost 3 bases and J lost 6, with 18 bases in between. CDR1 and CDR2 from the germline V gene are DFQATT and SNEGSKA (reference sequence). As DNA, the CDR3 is TGCAGTGCTAGGTTCCCCCCGCGGGCCTTCAATGAGCAGTTCTTC. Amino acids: CSARFPPRAFNEQFF.

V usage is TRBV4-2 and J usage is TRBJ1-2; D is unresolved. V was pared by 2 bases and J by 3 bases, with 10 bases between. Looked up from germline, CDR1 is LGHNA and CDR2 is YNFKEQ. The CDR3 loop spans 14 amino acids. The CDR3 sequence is CASSQNGDYYGYTF. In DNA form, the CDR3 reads TGTGCCAGCAGCCAAAATGGAGACTACTATGGCTACACCTTC.

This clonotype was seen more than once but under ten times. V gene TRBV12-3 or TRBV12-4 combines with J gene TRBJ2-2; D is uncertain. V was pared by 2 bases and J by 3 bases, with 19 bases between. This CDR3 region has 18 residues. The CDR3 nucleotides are TGTGCCAGCAGTTTATGGACCCCACTCCGGCTGGACACCGGGGAGCTGTTTTTT. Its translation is CASSLWTPLRLDTGELFF.

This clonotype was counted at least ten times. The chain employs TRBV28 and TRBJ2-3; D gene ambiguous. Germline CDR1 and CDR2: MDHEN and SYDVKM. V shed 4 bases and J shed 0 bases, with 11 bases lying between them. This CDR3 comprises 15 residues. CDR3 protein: CASSSQHDSTDTQYF. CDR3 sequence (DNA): TGTGCCAGCAGTTCCCAACATGATAGCACAGATACGCAGTATTTT.

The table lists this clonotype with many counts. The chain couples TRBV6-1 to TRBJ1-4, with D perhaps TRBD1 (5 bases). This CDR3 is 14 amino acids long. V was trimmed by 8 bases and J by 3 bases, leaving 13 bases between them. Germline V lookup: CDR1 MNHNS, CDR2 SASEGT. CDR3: CASLLGVANEKLFF. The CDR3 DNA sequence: TGTGCCAGCCTTCTAGGGGTAGCTAATGAAAAACTGTTTTTT.

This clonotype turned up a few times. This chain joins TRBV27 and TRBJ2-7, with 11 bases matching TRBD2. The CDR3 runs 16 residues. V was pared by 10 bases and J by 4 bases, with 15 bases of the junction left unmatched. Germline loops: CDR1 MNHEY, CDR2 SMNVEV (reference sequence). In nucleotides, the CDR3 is TGTGCCAATCCAGGGGGCCCGGGGACTAGCGGTTACGAGCAGTACTTC. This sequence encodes CANPGGPGTSGYEQYF.

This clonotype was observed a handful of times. This CDR3 reads CASSFPSYEQYF. The CDR3 nucleotides read TGTGCCAGCAGTTTTCCCTCCTACGAGCAGTACTTC. The chain couples TRBV6-2 or TRBV6-3 to TRBJ2-7; D uncertain. The CDR3 has 12 residues. Germline V gene lookup returns CDR1 MNHEY and CDR2 SVGEGT. V lost 4 bases and J lost 0, with 4 bases in between.

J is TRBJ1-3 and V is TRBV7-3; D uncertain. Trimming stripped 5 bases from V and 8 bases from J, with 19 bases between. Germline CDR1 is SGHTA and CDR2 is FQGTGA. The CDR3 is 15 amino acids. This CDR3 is CASSTSGPGGDTIYF. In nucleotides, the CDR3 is TGTGCCAGCAGCACGTCGGGCCCCGGAGGAGACACCATATATTTT.

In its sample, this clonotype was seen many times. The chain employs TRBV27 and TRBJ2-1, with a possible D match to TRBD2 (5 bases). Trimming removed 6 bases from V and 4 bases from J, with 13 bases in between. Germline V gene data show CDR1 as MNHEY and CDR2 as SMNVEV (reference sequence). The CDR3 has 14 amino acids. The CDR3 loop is CASRDAGNYNEQFF. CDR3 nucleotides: TGTGCCAGCAGGGACGCCGGGAATTACAATGAGCAGTTCTTC.

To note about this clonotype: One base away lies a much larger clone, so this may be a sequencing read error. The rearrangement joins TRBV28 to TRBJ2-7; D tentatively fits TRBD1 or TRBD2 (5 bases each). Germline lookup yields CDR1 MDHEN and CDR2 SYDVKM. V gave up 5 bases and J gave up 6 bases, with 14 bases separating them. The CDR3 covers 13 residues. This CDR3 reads CASSPSGRLEQYF. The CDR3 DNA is TGTGCCAGCAGTCCATCGGGACGGCTCGAGCAGTACTTC.

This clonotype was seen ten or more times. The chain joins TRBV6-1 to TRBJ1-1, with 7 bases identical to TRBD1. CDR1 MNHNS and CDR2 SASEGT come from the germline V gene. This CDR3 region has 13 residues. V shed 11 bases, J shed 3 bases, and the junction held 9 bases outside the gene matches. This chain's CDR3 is CAGNRGWDTEAFF. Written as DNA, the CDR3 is TGTGCCGGAAACAGGGGATGGGACACTGAAGCTTTCTTT.